The clone carrying this T cell receptor beta chain was counted many times. This entry belongs to a study of blood T cell repertoires in COVID-19. The table came from immunoSEQ multiplex PCR; TCRdb's copy has only in-frame clones and leaves some out. Of 250,000 to 400,000 clones listed, about nine tenths are singletons. Specimen: peripheral blood. The sequence was collected from a woman aged 25 to 39 with COVID-19, enrolled during active disease.

DNA for the CDR3: TGTGCCAGCAGCCCCGGGGAAGGTAGCGGGGGCGCAGATACGCAGTATTTT. Amino acids: CASSPGEGSGGADTQYF. The chain employs TRBV7-9 and TRBJ2-3; 9 bases agree with TRBD2. V dropped 5 bases and J dropped 4; count of bases not matched to a gene: 13. Germline loops: CDR1 SEHNR, CDR2 FQNEAQ (reference sequence). The CDR3 is made up of 17 amino acids.